This TCR beta chain was identified in a study of blood T cell repertoires in COVID-19. Study-wide context: Collection of acute and convalescent COVID-19 samples took place in the United States, Italy and Spain. Sample material is recorded as cDNA or gDNA derived from T cells, B-cell-depleted T cells, or PBMCs.

The V end lost 4 bases, the J end lost 8 bases, and 15 bases lay between the germline ends. The CDR3 contains 14 residues. Germline V gene data show CDR1 as MGHRA and CDR2 as YSYEKL. Per the original data handling: For nucleated cells, counts were estimated from reference gene primer amplification. The method was immunoSEQ multiplex PCR; TCRdb's version includes in-frame clones alone and lacks a portion of them. That table is the source of V, J and clone size, and D and trimming were worked out from the DNA. The sample records 200,000 to 250,000 clones, approximately 82% being singletons. The receptor comes from a man aged 45 to 65 with active or convalescent COVID-19. This chain links TRBV4-1 with TRBJ1-5, with D possibly being TRBD1 (5 bases). What was sequenced was peripheral blood. The CDR3 sequence: CASSRQRIREPQHF. The CDR3 DNA reads as TGCGCCAGCAGCCGCCAACGGATCAGGGAGCCCCAGCATTTT.